The clone carrying this TCR beta chain was recorded at least ten times. Its antigen is not identified. This record belongs to a study of T-cell memory formation after mild COVID-19. Study findings and constraints: Still unconfirmed is whether the second-wave clones peaking on day 37 recognized SARS-CoV-2. Clones that contracted from day 15 to 85 were balanced CD4/CD8, while later expanders leaned CD4+.

V was clipped by 2 bases and J by 6 bases, with 15 bases between them. The CDR3 runs 15 residues. In germline, CDR1 is SGHRS, CDR2 YFSETQ. MiXCR was run by TCRdb on the 5' RACE reads, yielding one entry per CDR3 protein. This repertoire shows under 300,000 distinct CDR3 sequences, 8% to 10% found once; its top ten account for 20% to 25%. The specimen sequenced was PBMCs or a T cell subset sorted from them (not recorded which). V and J are TRBV5-1 and TRBJ2-1; D might be TRBD2 (6 bases). This receptor was obtained from a man aged 18 to 29 who had mild COVID-19 (a few samples of this study predate the infection). Cell type and time point are not known. CDR3 loop: CASSFTGDWVNEQFF. DNA for the CDR3: TGCGCCAGCAGCTTTACGGGGGACTGGGTCAATGAGCAGTTCTTC.